This T cell receptor (beta chain) derives from a study of brain T cells in children with intractable seizures. The CDR3 runs to 15 residues. Trimming took 6 bases from V and 7 from J, leaving 16 bases between them. CDR1 MNHEY and CDR2 SVGAGI come from the germline V gene. The data were produced by immunoSEQ multiplex PCR, yet TCRdb's version contains in-frame clones alone and is incomplete. The sample has about 340,000 clones, over 85% seen once. The time point here: blood from clinic visit 5 months post-surgery; TSC patient then seizure free. Patients received at least one anti-epileptic drug before surgery.

This sequence was found in a boy under two years old with tuberous sclerosis and intractable seizures. Sequenced here: peripheral blood, sampled 4 to 6 months after surgery. V usage is TRBV6-5 and J usage is TRBJ1-6, with D unclear. In nucleotides, the CDR3 is TGTGCCAGCAGCCAGGTTGGTCCTCCGAATTCACCCCTCCACTTT. Its translation: CASSQVGPPNSPLHF.